The sequence of this T cell receptor (beta chain) was determined in a study of T cells after yellow fever vaccination. Study summary: SMART-Seq v4 Ultra Low Input handled preparation of low-cell-number fractions.

The ends were cut back, 0 bases at V and 6 bases at J, with 9 bases in the middle. The CDR3 spans 14 residues. Germline V gives CDR1 LGHNA, CDR2 YSLEER. Overall study findings and caveats: Abundant bulk-population clonotypes could contaminate the FACS-sorted repertoires. A large majority of primary-vaccination clones showed up again after the booster (96% CD4, 88% CD8).

Only a few counts were recorded for this clonotype. Its cognate antigen is unknown. One entry per CDR3 protein results from TCRdb running MiXCR on the 5' RACE reads. Counted here are about 220,000 distinct CDR3 sequences, 3% to 3.5% occurring once; the ten biggest clones make up less than 3.5%. The source is a man younger than 30 who received the YFV17D yellow fever vaccine. The input for sequencing was CD4+ T cells sorted from PBMCs, taken 10 days after the yellow fever booster vaccination. The rearrangement uses TRBV4-3 and TRBJ1-5, with D uncertain. This chain's CDR3 is CASSQERDLQPQHF. The CDR3 DNA follows: TGCGCCAGCAGCCAAGAGCGGGATCTTCAGCCCCAGCATTTT.